These 21 T cell receptor beta chains were all obtained from the same sample, sequenced in a study of cytomegalovirus exposure and HLA in healthy donors (dated by TCRdb to the late 2010s). Library prep was done by the immunoSEQ multiplex PCR assay. For the multiplex PCR, a mixture combining 60 forward primers for TCR Vbeta segments and 13 reverse primers for TCR Jbeta segments was used. TCRdb holds this immuneACCESS table with in-frame rearrangements only. Some clones are missing; in checked studies, unresolved V genes explain under half, and the rest has no known cause. Recorded for this sample are roughly 86,000 clones; roughly three fifths of them occurred a single time. The ten biggest clones cover 3% to 5% of the sample. Material: PBMCs. The receptor source for this set is a man aged 25 to 40 in good health and CMV-seronegative.

This clone was found a few times. This chain links TRBV6-1 with TRBJ2-5; 8 bases are a match to TRBD2. The J call could be wrong; TRBJ2-7 is a better fit for the DNA end. The CDR3 covers 14 residues. Germline CDR1 MNHNS, CDR2 SASEGT. The CDR3 loop is CASSERGEAYEQYF. CDR3 sequence (DNA): TGTGCCAGCAGTGAGCGGGGGGAAGCCTACGAGCAGTACTTC.

The J gene is TRBJ1-1, the V gene TRBV30, with a weak D call TRBD1 (5 bases). Germline V gene data show CDR1 as GTSNPN and CDR2 as SVGIG (reference sequence). The ends were cut back, 2 bases at V and 9 bases at J, with 13 bases in the middle. This CDR3 is 12 amino acids long. CDR3 loop: CAWSLAGGKAFF. The CDR3 DNA reads TGTGCCTGGAGTCTAGCTGGGGGGAAAGCTTTCTTT.

The chain has TRBV28 and TRBJ2-7; D not certain. Germline V gene data show CDR1 as MDHEN and CDR2 as SYDVKM. The CDR3 has 14 residues. Deletions cut 1 base from V and 4 bases from J, with 11 bases between. CDR3 amino acids: CASSLFGIGYEQYF. The CDR3, as DNA: TGTGCCAGCAGTTTATTTGGTATCGGGTACGAGCAGTACTTC.

A note on this clone: Sequence at one end of the junction differs from germline and may be a read error. The rearrangement joins TRBV15 to TRBJ2-3; 9 bases align to TRBD1. The V gene's germline CDR1 is LNHNV and CDR2 YYDKDF (reference sequence). CDR3 length equals 18 residues. Here the CDR3 DNA reads TGTGCCACCGGCAGAGCCCAACCGGGACAGGGCGGCACAGATACGCAGTATTTT. Translating it yields CATGRAQPGQGGTDTQYF.

The V and J genes are TRBV27 and TRBJ2-7, with TRBD1 matching 8 bases. Germline V gene lookup returns CDR1 MNHEY and CDR2 SMNVEV (reference sequence). Losses at the gene ends were 5 bases for V and 2 bases for J; bases not matched to a gene: 5. This CDR3 region has 14 residues. CDR3 bases: TGTGCCAGCAGTGCACCGGGACAGGCCTACGAGCAGTACTTC. This sequence encodes CASSAPGQAYEQYF.

The CDR3 DNA sequence: TGCAGCGCCACCAAGGAGAGCACAGATACGCAGTATTTT. This sequence encodes CSATKESTDTQYF. This chain links TRBV29-1 with TRBJ2-3, with D unresolved. Germline V gene sequence: CDR1 SQVTM, CDR2 ANQGSEA. CDR3 length equals 13 residues. Trimming left V 7 bases short and J 0 bases short, with 11 bases between.

The rearrangement links TRBV29-1 to TRBJ1-1; 7 nucleotides line up with TRBD1. There are 13 residues in the CDR3. With V trimmed by 1 base and J by 3 bases, 2 bases remained unmatched. Germline CDR1 is SQVTM and CDR2 is ANQGSEA. CDR3 sequence: CSVEVDRDTEAFF. The CDR3 DNA follows: TGCAGCGTTGAAGTCGACAGGGACACTGAAGCTTTCTTT. Based on the CDR3 plus reference TRBV29-1 and TRBJ1-1, the full variable domain is SAVISQKPSRDICQRGTSLTIQCQVDSQVTMMFWYRQQPGQSLTLIATANQGSEATYESGFVIDKFPISRPNLTFSTLTVSNMSPEDSSIYLCSVEVDRDTEAFFGQGTRLTVV.

The V gene is TRBV19, the J gene TRBJ1-1, with a weak D call TRBD1 (6 bases). This CDR3 is 15 amino acids long. The ends were cut back, 5 bases at V and 3 bases at J, with 16 bases in the middle. Germline CDR1 is LNHDA and CDR2 is SQIVND (reference sequence). Written as DNA, the CDR3 is TGTGCCAGTAGTGCAGCACCACAGGGCGACACTGAAGCTTTCTTT. The encoded protein is CASSAAPQGDTEAFF. Filled out from reference TRBV19 and TRBJ1-1, the complete variable domain reads DGGITQSPKYLFRKEGQNVTLSCEQNLNHDAMYWYRQDPGQGLRLIYYSQIVNDFQKGDIAEGYSVSREKKESFPLTVTSAQKNPTAFYLCASSAAPQGDTEAFFGQGTRLTVV.

Only a few counts were recorded for this clone. The junction shows a germline mismatch at one end, possibly a read error. The CDR3 loop reads CASSPLRDTSGYTF. Written as DNA, the CDR3 is TGTGCTAGCAGCCCCCTGAGGGACACGAGCGGCTACACCTTC. The rearrangement joins TRBV7-7 to TRBJ1-2, with TRBD1 as a possible D gene (6 bases). CDR1 and CDR2 (germline): SSHAT, FNYEAQ (reference sequence). There are 14 residues in the CDR3.

The rearrangement links TRBV5-6 to TRBJ1-2; D gene ambiguous. The germline V and J ends were trimmed by 4 bases and 8 bases, with 15 bases remaining between them. The V gene's germline CDR1 is SGHDT and CDR2 YYEEEE. CDR3 length equals 13 residues. The CDR3 here is CASSKDLNGGYTF. The CDR3 DNA reads TGTGCCAGCAGCAAGGACTTAAACGGAGGCTACACCTTC.

The rearrangement links TRBV2 to TRBJ1-2, with 9 bases identical to TRBD1. Germline CDR1 is SNHLY and CDR2 is FYNNEI. Losses at the gene ends were 5 bases for V and 4 bases for J; bases not matched to a gene: 5. The CDR3 runs 14 residues. Written as DNA, the CDR3 is TGTGCCAGCAGTCTACAGGGGGCAGGCTATGGCTACACCTTC. As protein: CASSLQGAGYGYTF. Full variable domain (missing parts from reference TRBV2 and TRBJ1-2): EPEVTQTPSHQVTQMGQEVILRCVPISNHLYFYWYRQILGQKVEFLVSFYNNEISEKSEIFDDQFSVERPDGSNFTLKIRSTKLEDSAMYFCASSLQGAGYGYTFGSGTRLTVV.

The V gene is TRBV7-3, the J gene TRBJ1-2, with 8 bases identical to TRBD1. The CDR3 sequence is 12 residues long. Germline V gives CDR1 SGHTA, CDR2 FQGTGA. Unmatched junction bases numbered 2, after V lost 5 bases and J lost 6 bases. The CDR3 DNA reads TGTGCCAGCAGCGACAGGGGAAATGGCTACACCTTC. Protein: CASSDRGNGYTF.

V is TRBV4-2 and J is TRBJ2-3, with 10 bases matching TRBD2. CDR1 is LGHNA and CDR2 is YNFKEQ in the germline V gene. The CDR3 runs 17 residues. J gave up 3 bases and V 0 bases, and 6 bases lay outside the gene matches. CDR3 bases: TGTGCCAGCAGCCAAGAGCATCAGCGGGAGGGGACAGATACGCAGTATTTT. This translates into CASSQEHQREGTDTQYF.

The rearrangement joins TRBV6-5 to TRBJ2-3; the match to TRBD2 covers 11 bases. Germline CDR1 is MNHEY and CDR2 is SVGAGI. V shed 0 bases and J 7 bases; nucleotides not matched to a gene: 6. The CDR3 covers 16 residues. The CDR3 DNA sequence: TGTGCCAGCAGTTACTCCCTAGCGGGAGGATTGTATACGCAGTATTTT. The encoded protein is CASSYSLAGGLYTQYF.

This sequence joins TRBV27 and TRBJ1-5; 7 nucleotides agree with TRBD1. Germline CDR1 MNHEY, CDR2 SMNVEV (reference sequence). V lost 6 bases to trimming and J lost 5 bases; unmatched junction nucleotides: 7. The CDR3 length is 14 residues. The CDR3 nucleotides read TGTGCCAGCAGCCCACAGGGGTTGTATCAGCCCCAGCATTTT. This encodes CASSPQGLYQPQHF.

In this sample, this clone turned up a few times. This chain links TRBV28 with TRBJ1-6; a weak D match, TRBD1 (5 bases). CDR3 length: 15 residues. V was pared by 1 base and J by 10 bases, with 14 bases between. CDR1 is MDHEN, CDR2 SYDVKM, per germline. The CDR3 bases are TGTGCCAGCAGTTTATTCGGGGGGAAGGTGTCACCCCTCCACTTT. As protein: CASSLFGGKVSPLHF. The variable domain in full, with the rest retrieved from reference TRBV28 and TRBJ1-6, is DVKVTQSSRYLVKRTGEKVFLECVQDMDHENMFWYRQDPGLGLRLIYFSYDVKMKEKGDIPEGYSVSREKKERFSLILESASTNQTSMYLCASSLFGGKVSPLHFGNGTRLTVT.

This clone was recorded a few times. This chain uses TRBV6-6 with TRBJ2-1; possible D gene TRBD2, 6 bases. Germline CDR1 is MNHNY and CDR2 is SVGAGI (reference sequence). Trimming took 2 bases from V and 5 from J, leaving 16 bases between them. The CDR3 is 16 residues long. The CDR3 sequence: CASSYPGTQKNNEQFF. The CDR3 nucleotides read TGTGCCAGCAGTTACCCAGGGACTCAGAAAAACAATGAGCAGTTCTTC.

This clone was detected only a few times. The rearrangement joins TRBV5-1 to TRBJ2-5; tentative D call: TRBD1 (5 bases). Germline V gives CDR1 SGHRS, CDR2 YFSETQ. There are 18 residues in the CDR3. V lost 0 bases to trimming and J lost 5 bases, with 23 bases between them. The CDR3 loop is CASSLEYRRPNSHETQYF. The CDR3 bases are TGCGCCAGCAGCTTGGAGTACAGGCGTCCAAACAGCCACGAGACCCAGTACTTC. Using reference TRBV5-1 and TRBJ2-5 for the parts outside the CDR3, the full variable domain is KAGVTQTPRYLIKTRGQQVTLSCSPISGHRSVSWYQQTPGQGLQFLFEYFSETQRNKGNFPGRFSGRQFSNSRSEMNVSTLELGDSALYLCASSLEYRRPNSHETQYFGPGTRLLVL.

V and J are TRBV7-2 and TRBJ1-5; unclear D gene. This CDR3 contains 14 residues. The V end lost 2 bases, the J end lost 6 bases, and 11 bases lay between the germline ends. Germline V gene sequence: CDR1 SGHTA, CDR2 FQGNSA. The CDR3 DNA sequence: TGTGCCAGCAGCTTATCGGGGTCTACTCAGCCCCAGCATTTT. Amino acid sequence: CASSLSGSTQPQHF.

This chain connects TRBV7-9 to TRBJ1-5; perhaps TRBD1 as D (5 bases). V was shortened by 3 bases and J by 8 bases, with 17 bases between the two germline ends. Germline CDR1 is SEHNR and CDR2 is FQNEAQ (reference sequence). The CDR3 has 15 amino acids. The CDR3 region has the DNA TGTGCCAGCAGCTTTGGGCAGGCAGGGAGGGAGCCCCAGCATTTT. Translated: CASSFGQAGREPQHF.

V is TRBV7-9 and J is TRBJ1-2, with D possibly TRBD1 on 5 matching bases. Per the germline V gene, CDR1 is SEHNR and CDR2 is FQNEAQ (reference sequence). The CDR3 totals 14 residues. Trimming pared 7 bases from V and 5 bases from J, leaving 17 bases between. The CDR3 region is CASTTPGLQYGYTF. The DNA of the CDR3 is TGTGCCAGCACAACACCGGGACTGCAATATGGCTACACCTTC.